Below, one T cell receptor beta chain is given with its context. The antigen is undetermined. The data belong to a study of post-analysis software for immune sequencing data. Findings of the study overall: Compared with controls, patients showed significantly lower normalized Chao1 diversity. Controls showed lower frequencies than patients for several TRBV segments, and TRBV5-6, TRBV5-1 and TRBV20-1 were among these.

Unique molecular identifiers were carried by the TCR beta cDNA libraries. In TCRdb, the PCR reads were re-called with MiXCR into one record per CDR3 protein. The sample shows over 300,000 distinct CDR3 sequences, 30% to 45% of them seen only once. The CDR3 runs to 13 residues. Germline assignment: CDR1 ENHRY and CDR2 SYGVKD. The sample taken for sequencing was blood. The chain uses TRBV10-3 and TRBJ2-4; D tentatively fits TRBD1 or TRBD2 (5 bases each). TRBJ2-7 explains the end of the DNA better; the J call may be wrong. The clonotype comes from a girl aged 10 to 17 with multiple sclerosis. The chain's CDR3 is CAISEGTGYEQYF. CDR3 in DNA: TGTGCCATCAGTGAAGGGACGGGGTACGAGCAGTACTTC.